This T cell receptor beta chain was recorded in a study of blood T cell repertoires in COVID-19. Turning to the study itself: Researchers got acute and convalescent COVID-19 samples from the United States, Italy and Spain. Sample material is recorded as cDNA or gDNA derived from T cells, B-cell-depleted T cells, or PBMCs.

The CDR3 covers 17 residues. The V gene end was trimmed by 8 bases and the J gene end by 5 bases; junction bases not matched to a gene: 17. Germline V lookup: CDR1 SGHTA, CDR2 FQGNSA. Followed over time, Seattle patients had been enrolled while infection was active. Authors' analysis steps: Amplification from reference gene primers served as the basis for estimated nucleated cell counts. The protocol was immunoSEQ multiplex PCR, while the TCRdb copy is restricted to in-frame clones and leaves out a portion. The D gene and trimming were derived from the DNA, and the V and J assignments and clone size from that table. The data hold tens of thousands of clones, with about nine tenths observed a single time.

This clonotype originated in a man aged 55 to 70 with COVID-19, enrolled during active disease. The chain combines TRBV7-2 with TRBJ2-3, with TRBD2 matching 9 bases. The sample was peripheral blood. Written as DNA, the CDR3 is TGTGCCAGCTCCCGGAGGGGGGCGGGAGGGCCTGGAGATACGCAGTATTTT. Translation gives CASSRRGAGGPGDTQYF.